The sequence of this T cell receptor beta chain was determined in a study of CD8 T cells in ankylosing spondylitis. TCRdb reprocessed the 5' RACE reads with MiXCR, giving one entry per CDR3 protein. The sample includes roughly 150,000 distinct CDR3 sequences, 9.8% of them seen just once. With respect to this clonotype: Its cognate antigen is unknown.

This CDR3 contains 17 residues. Germline values: CDR1 SEHNR, CDR2 FQNEAQ (reference sequence). V gave up 4 bases and J gave up 3 bases; unmatched junction bases: 7. Whole-study findings and limits: In ankylosing spondylitis patients, matched synovial fluid reportedly showed significant enrichment of disease-linked clones.

The TCR was taken from a female donor with ankylosing spondylitis or in good health (not recorded which). The V gene is TRBV7-9, the J gene TRBJ2-4; 12 bases match TRBD2. Sequenced sample: blood, either unsorted or a sorted T cell fraction (not recorded which). CDR3 nucleotides: TGTGCCAGCAGCTCTCCGACTAGCGGGAGTGTCAAAAACATTCAGTACTTC. This sequence encodes CASSSPTSGSVKNIQYF.